One sample yielded the 8 T cell receptor beta chains listed below, sequenced in a study of OX40 agonist ivuxolimab in advanced cancers. Sequencing used immunoSEQ multiplex PCR; TCRdb keeps in-frame clones, though not all of them. The data show tens of thousands of clones, 65% to 85% seen once. The sample was CD4+ or CD8+ T cells sorted from blood, taken in a trial of the OX40 agonist ivuxolimab. Receptor source: an adult with an advanced solid tumor such as melanoma, head and neck, liver or kidney cancer.

The chain has TRBV11-3 and TRBJ2-3; 9 bases agree with TRBD1. Germline CDR1 and CDR2: SGHNT and YENEEA. V shed 5 bases and J 0 bases; nucleotides not matched to a gene: 3. The CDR3 loop spans 15 amino acids. The CDR3 spells CASSRDRASTDTQYF. The CDR3 DNA follows: TGTGCCAGCAGCCGGGACAGGGCTAGCACAGATACGCAGTATTTT.

CDR3 in amino acids: CAWSVLGISSGNTIYF. The CDR3 coding sequence is TGTGCCTGGAGTGTTCTCGGCATATCCTCTGGAAACACCATATATTTT. V is TRBV30 and J is TRBJ1-3; D not certain. Germline values: CDR1 GTSNPN, CDR2 SVGIG (reference sequence). The CDR3 spans 16 residues. The V end lost 0 bases, the J end lost 0 bases, and 12 bases lay between the germline ends. The whole variable domain, remainder taken from reference TRBV30 and TRBJ1-3, is SQTIHQWPATLVQPVGSPLSLECTVEGTSNPNLYWYRQAAGRGLQLLFYSVGIGQISSEVPQNLSASRPQDRQFILSSKKLLLSDSGFYLCAWSVLGISSGNTIYFGEGSWLTVV.

The CDR3 nucleotides are TGTGCCAGCAGCTTGAGGGAAGGGAATTCACCCCTCCACTTT. Amino acid sequence: CASSLREGNSPLHF. The chain combines TRBV5-6 with TRBJ1-6; unclear D gene. In germline, CDR1 is SGHDT, CDR2 YYEEEE. The CDR3 is 14 amino acids. The V end was cut by 1 base, the J end by 7 bases, with 9 bases between. Full variable domain (outside the CDR3, taken from reference TRBV5-6 and TRBJ1-6): DAGVTQSPTHLIKTRGQQVTLRCSPKSGHDTVSWYQQALGQGPQFIFQYYEEEERQRGNFPDRFSGHQFPNYSSELNVNALLLGDSALYLCASSLREGNSPLHFGNGTRLTVT.

V usage is TRBV6-5 and J usage is TRBJ1-3, with unresolved D. The CDR3 is made up of 14 amino acids. CDR1 is MNHEY, CDR2 SVGAGI, per germline. Trimming cost V 0 bases and J 4 bases, with 7 bases left between them. For the CDR3, the DNA is TGTGCCAGCAGTTACTCCGGCAGGGGAAACACCATATATTTT. As protein: CASSYSGRGNTIYF.

V is TRBV6-1 and J is TRBJ2-5; TRBD1 agrees at 7 bases. CDR3 length equals 15 residues. V shed 5 bases and J 4 bases; nucleotides not matched to a gene: 10. Germline V lookup: CDR1 MNHNS, CDR2 SASEGT. In DNA, the CDR3 is TGTGCCAGCAGTAAACCGGGACAGATGGGAGAGACCCAGTACTTC. Amino acid sequence: CASSKPGQMGETQYF.

This rearrangement joins TRBV5-1 to TRBJ1-2, with 7 bases that match TRBD1. Germline V lookup: CDR1 SGHRS, CDR2 YFSETQ. The CDR3 extends over 16 amino acids. With V trimmed by 3 bases and J by 0 bases, 8 bases remained unmatched. DNA of the CDR3: TGCGCCAGCAGCTCAGGTCCCGGGACAGCTAACTATGGCTACACCTTC. Protein sequence: CASSSGPGTANYGYTF.

This clone was counted a single time. The V and J genes are TRBV9 and TRBJ2-2; possibly TRBD2 for D (5 bases). The germline V and J ends were trimmed by 8 bases and 7 bases, with 24 bases remaining between them. CDR3 length: 16 residues. Germline V gene lookup returns CDR1 SGDLS and CDR2 YYNGEE. The CDR3: CASFFGENPPDGELFF. CDR3 DNA: TGTGCCAGTTTCTTCGGGGAGAACCCCCCAGACGGGGAGCTGTTTTTT.

The chain is built from TRBV6-5 and TRBJ2-2; D is ambiguous. Germline lookup yields CDR1 MNHEY and CDR2 SVGAGI. V was shortened by 6 bases and J by 2 bases, with 7 bases between the two germline ends. This CDR3 spans 13 amino acids. The CDR3 DNA reads TGTGCCAGCAGGCGACAAAACACCGGGGAGCTGTTTTTT. Translating gives CASRRQNTGELFF.